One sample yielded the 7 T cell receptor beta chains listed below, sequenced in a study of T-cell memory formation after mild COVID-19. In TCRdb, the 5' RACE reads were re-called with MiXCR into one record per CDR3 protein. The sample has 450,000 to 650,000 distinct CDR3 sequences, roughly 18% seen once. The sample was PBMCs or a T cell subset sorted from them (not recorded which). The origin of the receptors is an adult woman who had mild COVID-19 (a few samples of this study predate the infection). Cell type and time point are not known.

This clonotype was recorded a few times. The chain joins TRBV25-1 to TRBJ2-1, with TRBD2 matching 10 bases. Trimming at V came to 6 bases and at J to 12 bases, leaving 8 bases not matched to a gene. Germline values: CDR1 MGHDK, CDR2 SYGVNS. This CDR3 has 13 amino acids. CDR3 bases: TGTGCCAGCAGGGTAGCGGGAGGAATGATGCAGTTCTTC. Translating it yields CASRVAGGMMQFF.

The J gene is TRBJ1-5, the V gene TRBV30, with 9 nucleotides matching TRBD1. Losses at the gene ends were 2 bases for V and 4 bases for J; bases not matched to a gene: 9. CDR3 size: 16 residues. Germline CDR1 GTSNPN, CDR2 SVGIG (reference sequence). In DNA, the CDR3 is TGTGCCTGGAGTCTCTCCGGGACAGGGAGAAATCAGCCCCAGCATTTT. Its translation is CAWSLSGTGRNQPQHF.

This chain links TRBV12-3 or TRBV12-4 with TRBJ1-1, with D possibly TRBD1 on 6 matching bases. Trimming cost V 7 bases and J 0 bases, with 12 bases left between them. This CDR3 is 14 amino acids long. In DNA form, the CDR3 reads TGTGCCAGCAACCCACAGGGACTGAACACTGAAGCTTTCTTT. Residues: CASNPQGLNTEAFF.

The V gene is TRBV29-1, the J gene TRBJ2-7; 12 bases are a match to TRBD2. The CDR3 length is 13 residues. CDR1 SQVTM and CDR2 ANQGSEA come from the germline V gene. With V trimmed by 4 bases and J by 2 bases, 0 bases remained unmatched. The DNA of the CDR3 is TGCAGCGTTGGGACTAGCGGGGCCTACGAGCAGTACTTC. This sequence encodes CSVGTSGAYEQYF.

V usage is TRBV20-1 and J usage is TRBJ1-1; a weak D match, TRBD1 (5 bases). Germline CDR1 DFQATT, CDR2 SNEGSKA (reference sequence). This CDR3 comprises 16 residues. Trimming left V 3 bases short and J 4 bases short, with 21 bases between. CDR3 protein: CSASDTGGTGGTEAFF. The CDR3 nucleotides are TGCAGTGCTAGCGACACTGGCGGTACAGGCGGCACTGAAGCTTTCTTT.

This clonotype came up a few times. The chain's CDR3 is CASTGQSHQPQHF. The CDR3 DNA reads TGTGCCAGCACGGGACAGTCCCATCAGCCCCAGCATTTT. The chain carries TRBV7-9 and TRBJ1-5, with 7 nucleotides matching TRBD1. The CDR3 covers 13 residues. Trimming removed 7 bases from V and 5 bases from J; junction bases left unmatched: 5. The germline V gene has CDR1 SEHNR and CDR2 FQNEAQ (reference sequence).

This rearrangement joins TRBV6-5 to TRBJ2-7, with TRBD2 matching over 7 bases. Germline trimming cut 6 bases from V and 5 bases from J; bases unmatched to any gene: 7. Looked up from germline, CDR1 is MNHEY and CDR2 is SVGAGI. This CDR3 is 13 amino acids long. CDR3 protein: CASSTGTKHEQYF. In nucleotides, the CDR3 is TGTGCCAGCAGCACTGGGACTAAACACGAGCAGTACTTC.